Listed here are 21 T cell receptor beta chains from one sample, sequenced in a study of control samples from healthy donors and cancer patients. Libraries were prepared by immunoSEQ multiplex PCR; TCRdb keeps only in-frame clonotypes and omits some of them. The profile shows around 90,000 clones, over 65% of them singletons. Sample: blood. These receptors were collected from a woman in her thirties or forties in good health.

The CDR3 DNA is TGTGCCAGCAGCTCCGGTACGGCGGGCTATGGCTACACCTTC. This translates into CASSSGTAGYGYTF. The V and J genes are TRBV5-8 and TRBJ1-2; D gene unclear. The CDR3 has 14 residues. V was pared by 3 bases and J by 4 bases, with 13 bases between. Per germline, CDR1 SGHTS and CDR2 YDEGEE.

The CDR3 DNA is TGTGCCTGGAGATCGGCTAACGGATATGAAAAACTGTTTTTT. Translated: CAWRSANGYEKLFF. The rearrangement joins TRBV30 to TRBJ1-4, with D hard to call. This CDR3 is 14 amino acids long. In germline, CDR1 is GTSNPN, CDR2 SVGIG (reference sequence). V lost 3 bases and J 6 bases, leaving 14 bases between the germline ends.

This chain links TRBV7-8 with TRBJ1-5, with D hard to call. Deletions cut 5 bases from V and 9 bases from J, with 11 bases between. Germline V gene sequence: CDR1 SGHVS, CDR2 FQNEAQ. CDR3 length: 12 amino acids. CDR3 sequence reads: CASSMPQGPQHF. The CDR3 DNA reads as TGTGCCAGCAGCATGCCCCAAGGGCCCCAGCATTTT.

The gene calls are TRBV11-2 and TRBJ1-5; TRBD1 might be the D (6 bases). With 5 bases removed from V and 4 bases from J, the gap between germline ends came to 15 bases. Germline loops: CDR1 SGHAT, CDR2 FQNNGV. The CDR3 spans 15 residues. CDR3 sequence reads: CASSPNPGANQPQHF. The CDR3 nucleotides are TGTGCCAGCAGCCCCAACCCAGGGGCTAATCAGCCCCAGCATTTT.

The rearrangement uses TRBV19 and TRBJ1-2; D is perhaps TRBD1 (6 bases). V was cut by 4 bases and J by 4 bases, with 16 bases left in between. Germline loops: CDR1 LNHDA, CDR2 SQIVND (reference sequence). CDR3 length: 15 amino acids. CDR3 region: CASSTTSATGYGYTF. As DNA, the CDR3 is TGTGCCAGTAGTACCACTTCCGCGACAGGCTATGGCTACACCTTC.

The gene calls are TRBV15 and TRBJ1-2, with TRBD1 identical over 10 bases. V shed 3 bases, J shed 2 bases, and the junction held 3 bases outside the gene matches. CDR1 LNHNV and CDR2 YYDKDF come from the germline V gene (reference sequence). The CDR3 is 15 residues long. The CDR3 DNA sequence: TGTGCCACCAGCAGGAGGACAGGGGGGAACTATGGCTACACCTTC. Translating it yields CATSRRTGGNYGYTF.

This sequence joins TRBV6-5 and TRBJ2-7; D uncertain. Looked up from germline, CDR1 is MNHEY and CDR2 is SVGAGI. The CDR3 sequence is 13 residues long. V was pared by 0 bases and J by 2 bases, with 5 bases between. The CDR3 here is CASSYSGTYEQYF. The CDR3 nucleotides are TGTGCCAGCAGTTACTCAGGGACCTACGAGCAGTACTTC.

This rearrangement joins TRBV3-1 (or the pseudogene TRBV3-2) to TRBJ2-7; D perhaps matches TRBD2 (5 bases). Per germline, CDR1 LGHDT and CDR2 YNNKEL (reference sequence). The CDR3 extends over 14 amino acids. Trimming stripped 8 bases from V and 6 bases from J, with 20 bases between. DNA for the CDR3: TGTGCCAGCGCACCGAGAGGGATGATGAGCGAGCAGTACTTC. Protein: CASAPRGMMSEQYF.

V usage is TRBV5-5 and J usage is TRBJ2-5, with a weak D call TRBD2 (5 bases). Germline V gene sequence: CDR1 SGHKS, CDR2 YYEKEE (reference sequence). This CDR3 is built from 14 residues. V was trimmed by 6 bases and J by 4 bases, leaving 16 bases between them. The CDR3 spells CASTARGWAETQYF. DNA for the CDR3: TGTGCCAGCACCGCCCGGGGATGGGCAGAGACCCAGTACTTC.

The rearrangement links TRBV29-1 to TRBJ2-2; tentatively, D is TRBD1 (7 bases). The CDR3 has 13 residues. Trimming removed 7 bases at V and 1 base at J, with 10 bases between. Germline CDR1 is SQVTM and CDR2 is ANQGSEA. The CDR3 reads CSGQGGNTGELFF. As DNA, the CDR3 is TGCAGCGGCCAGGGGGGGAACACCGGGGAGCTGTTTTTT.

This chain uses TRBV25-1 with TRBJ1-1; 7 bases map to TRBD1. After removal of 2 bases from V and 3 bases from J, the junction contained 6 bases not matched to a gene. Looked up from germline, CDR1 is MGHDK and CDR2 is SYGVNS. The CDR3 is 15 amino acids. This CDR3 is CASSEDREGDTEAFF. In nucleotides, the CDR3 is TGTGCCAGCAGTGAAGACAGGGAGGGGGACACTGAAGCTTTCTTT.

This rearrangement joins TRBV20-1 to TRBJ2-2; unclear D gene. V lost 3 bases to trimming and J lost 2 bases, with 7 bases between them. The CDR3 contains 13 residues. Germline values: CDR1 DFQATT, CDR2 SNEGSKA (reference sequence). CDR3 DNA: TGCAGTGCTAGTAGGGTTAACACCGGGGAGCTGTTTTTT. It translates to CSASRVNTGELFF.

The V call is TRBV5-8, the J call TRBJ1-1; 8 bases match TRBD1. Germline V gene lookup returns CDR1 SGHTS and CDR2 YDEGEE. The V and J ends lost 1 base and 5 bases, in that order; junction bases with no gene match: 7. The CDR3 is 15 residues long. CDR3 region: CASSLNTGGLTEAFF. The CDR3, as DNA: TGTGCCAGCAGCTTGAACACAGGGGGTTTAACTGAAGCTTTCTTT.

This chain connects TRBV5-1 to TRBJ1-3; TRBD1 aligns across 7 bases. The germline V gene encodes CDR1 SGHRS and CDR2 YFSETQ. The V segment lost 0 bases and the J segment 0 bases; nucleotides outside the gene matches: 6. CDR3 length equals 17 residues. CDR3 nucleotide sequence: TGCGCCAGCAGCTTGGCGTTGTCAGGGGGCTCTGGAAACACCATATATTTT. Its protein is CASSLALSGGSGNTIYF. The full variable domain, its missing parts supplied by reference TRBV5-1 and TRBJ1-3, is KAGVTQTPRYLIKTRGQQVTLSCSPISGHRSVSWYQQTPGQGLQFLFEYFSETQRNKGNFPGRFSGRQFSNSRSEMNVSTLELGDSALYLCASSLALSGGSGNTIYFGEGSWLTVV.

V and J are TRBV5-6 and TRBJ1-6; no definite D call. V dropped 2 bases and J dropped 8 bases, with 8 bases sitting between them. The length of the CDR3 is 13 residues. Per the germline V gene, CDR1 is SGHDT and CDR2 is YYEEEE. CDR3 loop: CASSFYGDSPLHF. The CDR3 coding sequence is TGTGCCAGCAGCTTCTATGGGGATTCACCCCTCCACTTT. Full variable domain (remainder filled in from reference TRBV5-6 and TRBJ1-6): DAGVTQSPTHLIKTRGQQVTLRCSPKSGHDTVSWYQQALGQGPQFIFQYYEEEERQRGNFPDRFSGHQFPNYSSELNVNALLLGDSALYLCASSFYGDSPLHFGNGTRLTVT.

The chain combines TRBV19 with TRBJ1-1, with D tentatively TRBD1 (5 bases). Germline CDR1 reads LNHDA; CDR2 reads SQIVND (reference sequence). Trimming took off 8 bases at V and 1 base at J, with 14 bases between the two ends. The CDR3 covers 14 residues. CDR3 bases: TGTGCCAGTGGGGGGACGGGAAGGAACACTGAAGCTTTCTTT. This encodes CASGGTGRNTEAFF.

This chain joins TRBV6-5 and TRBJ1-6, with unresolved D. The length of the CDR3 is 15 residues. The V gene lost 5 bases and the J gene lost 7 bases, with 15 bases spanning the gap. CDR1 and CDR2 (germline): MNHEY, SVGAGI. The CDR3 DNA is TGTGCCAGCAGTCTATTATCCAGGCACAATTCACCCCTCCACTTT. Protein sequence: CASSLLSRHNSPLHF.

The rearrangement joins TRBV10-3 to TRBJ1-1; D is perhaps TRBD1 (5 bases). The length of the CDR3 is 14 residues. The V end was cut by 3 bases, the J end by 0 bases, with 8 bases between. The germline gives CDR1 ENHRY, CDR2 SYGVKD. The CDR3 nucleotides are TGTGCCATCAGTGATGACAGCTTGAACACTGAAGCTTTCTTT. Translation gives CAISDDSLNTEAFF.

This clone was counted only a few times. The rearrangement joins TRBV10-3 to TRBJ2-5; D is possibly TRBD1 or TRBD2 (5 bases each). The germline V gene has CDR1 ENHRY and CDR2 SYGVKD. This CDR3 is built from 14 residues. V was trimmed by 11 bases and J by 3 bases, leaving 19 bases between them. The CDR3 region is CAPPRDGREETQYF. The CDR3 DNA is TGTGCCCCGCCCCGGGACGGCAGAGAAGAGACCCAGTACTTC.

The V and J genes are TRBV29-1 and TRBJ2-2; 14 nucleotides match TRBD2. The J segment lost 5 bases and the V segment lost 6 bases, leaving 8 bases of the junction unmatched. This CDR3 has 16 residues. The germline V gene has CDR1 SQVTM and CDR2 ANQGSEA. The CDR3 DNA reads TGCAGCGTCTCGACTAGCGGGGGGGCCGGAACCGGGGAGCTGTTTTTT. Protein: CSVSTSGGAGTGELFF.

The V call is TRBV10-2, the J call TRBJ2-1, with TRBD1 identical over 9 bases. The germline CDR1 and CDR2 sequences are WSHSY and SAAADI. V was clipped by 6 bases and J by 0 bases; unmatched bases: 9. This CDR3 is built from 17 residues. CDR3: CASSETGGMSSYNEQFF. The CDR3 coding sequence is TGCGCCAGCAGCGAAACAGGGGGCATGAGCTCCTACAATGAGCAGTTCTTC.